This T cell receptor (beta chain) was documented in a study of T cell responses to AZD1222 COVID-19 vaccine. Germline CDR1 MNHNS, CDR2 SASEGT. CDR3 length: 14 residues. V was cut by 6 bases and J by 9 bases, with 15 bases left in between. Generated by immunoSEQ multiplex PCR, the TCRdb table keeps only in-frame clones and is missing some. The sample records roughly 250,000 clones, approximately 93% being singletons. Study results and limitations: A mostly white British donor set with more females was recruited, and clonal diversity was possibly underestimated. Reportedly, nearly half the spike-specific TCRs target unmutated variant regions.

With regard to this clone: The antigen remains unidentified.

The chain combines TRBV6-1 with TRBJ1-6; TRBD1 might be the D (5 bases). This receptor was taken from an adult in good health. Sequenced material: peripheral blood, taken on day 0 of AZD1222 vaccination. CDR3 sequence reads: CASRPTGGSSPLHF. The DNA of the CDR3 is TGTGCCAGCAGGCCAACAGGAGGGAGTTCACCCCTCCACTTT.